This is a list of T cell receptor beta chains from one sample in a study of T cell changes during pregnancy in multiple sclerosis. Libraries were prepared by immunoSEQ multiplex PCR; TCRdb keeps only in-frame clonotypes and omits some of them. The sample comprises roughly 61,000 clones, 90% of which are singletons, and 2.5% to 4% rests with the top ten. This specimen was peripheral blood, taken in the first trimester of pregnancy. These receptors came from a female donor in good health, enrolled as a control in a pregnancy study. Both conserved end residues are part of each CDR3. A D gene is named only where the DNA matches it firmly. Clone size is given for some rows only: seen once, a few or many times, or a class if the clone is expanded.

J,V,size,D,DNA,CDR3
TRBJ2-7,TRBV5-1,NA,NA,TGCGCCAGCAGCTTGGCCGTAGGGGGGGTCTTCTACGAGCAGTACTTC,CASSLAVGGVFYEQYF
TRBJ2-1,TRBV9,NA,TRBD1,TGTGCCAGCGGACAGGGGACCGTCAGTCCCTACAATGAGCAGTTCTTC,CASGQGTVSPYNEQFF
TRBJ1-3,TRBV6-5,NA,NA,TGTGCCAGCAGTTATGGGCAGGGAACCTCTGGAAACACCATATATTTT,CASSYGQGTSGNTIYF
TRBJ1-3,TRBV6-1,NA,TRBD1,TGTGCCAGCAGTGATCGGACAGGGCGTTCTGGAAACACCATATATTTT,CASSDRTGRSGNTIYF
TRBJ2-5,TRBV2,NA,TRBD1,TGTGCCAGCAGCCCCGGGACAGGGGAGGAGACCCAGTACTTC,CASSPGTGEETQYF
TRBJ2-5,TRBV9,NA,TRBD1,TGTGCCAGCAGCCTATCGGGACAGGGTGAGAGGGAGACCCAGTACTTC,CASSLSGQGERETQYF
TRBJ1-1,TRBV2,NA,TRBD1,TGTGCCAGCAGTGAAAGACAGGGAAGCACTGAAGCTTTCTTT,CASSERQGSTEAFF
TRBJ2-2,TRBV6-5,NA,NA,TGTGCCAGCAGGCAGGGGTTCCCGAACACCGGGGAGCTGTTTTTT,CASRQGFPNTGELFF
TRBJ1-2,TRBV6-4,NA,NA,TGTGCCAGCAGTGACGGGAGCTATGGTGACTACACCTTC,CASSDGSYGDYTF
TRBJ2-1,TRBV11-2,once,TRBD2,TGTGCCAGCAGCTTCGGGGGGGCCGGGTACAATGAGCAGTTCTTC,CASSFGGAGYNEQFF
TRBJ2-7,TRBV4-3,NA,TRBD2,TGCGCCAGTTCCCCTAGGGGAGGGTCTAGCGGATCCTACGAGCAGTACTTC,CASSPRGGSSGSYEQYF
TRBJ2-5,TRBV5-1,NA,NA,TGCGCCAGCAGCCCTCCGGGACAAGGCTACGTAGAGACCCAGTACTTC,CASSPPGQGYVETQYF
TRBJ1-4,TRBV21-1,NA,NA,TGTGCCAGCAGCAAAAGTTCGGGGCGGACAGGGCATGAAAAACTGTTTTTT,CASSKSSGRTGHEKLFF
TRBJ2-7,TRBV27,NA,NA,TGTGCCAGCAGTTTATCCTCAAACCTAGAGCAGTACTTC,CASSLSSNLEQYF
TRBJ2-1,TRBV6-5,NA,NA,TGTGCCAGCAGTTACGGCACTAACAATGAGCAGTTCTTC,CASSYGTNNEQFF
TRBJ2-5,TRBV30,once,NA,TGTGCCTGGAGTGTAGGTCAGGTGCAAGAGACCCAGTACTTC,CAWSVGQVQETQYF
TRBJ2-3,TRBV9,NA,NA,TGTGCCAGCAGCGTAGTAGCGGAGGGGAGCACAGATACGCAGTATTTT,CASSVVAEGSTDTQYF
TRBJ1-1,TRBV28,NA,NA,TGTGCCAGCAGTCACTACCGGGGAGGATCTAAACCACTGAACACTGAAGCTTTCTTT,CASSHYRGGSKPLNTEAFF
TRBJ2-1,TRBV9,NA,NA,TGTGCCAGCAGCGTAGCGAACAGAGCATTTGAGCAGTTCTTC,CASSVANRAFEQFF
TRBJ2-7,TRBV6-5,NA,NA,TGTGCCAGCAGTTACCTGGGCAGCGAGCAGTACTTC,CASSYLGSEQYF
TRBJ2-7,TRBV6-5,NA,NA,TGTGCCAGCAGTTACTCGTCAGGCCACGAGCAGTACTTC,CASSYSSGHEQYF
TRBJ2-2,TRBV11-2,once,TRBD2,TGTGCCAGCAGCCACACGGTAGCGGGCCTTACCGGGGAGCTGTTTTTT,CASSHTVAGLTGELFF
TRBJ1-1,TRBV6-6,NA,NA,TGTGCCAGCTTAAGCCCAATGAACACTGAAGCTTTCTTT,CASLSPMNTEAFF